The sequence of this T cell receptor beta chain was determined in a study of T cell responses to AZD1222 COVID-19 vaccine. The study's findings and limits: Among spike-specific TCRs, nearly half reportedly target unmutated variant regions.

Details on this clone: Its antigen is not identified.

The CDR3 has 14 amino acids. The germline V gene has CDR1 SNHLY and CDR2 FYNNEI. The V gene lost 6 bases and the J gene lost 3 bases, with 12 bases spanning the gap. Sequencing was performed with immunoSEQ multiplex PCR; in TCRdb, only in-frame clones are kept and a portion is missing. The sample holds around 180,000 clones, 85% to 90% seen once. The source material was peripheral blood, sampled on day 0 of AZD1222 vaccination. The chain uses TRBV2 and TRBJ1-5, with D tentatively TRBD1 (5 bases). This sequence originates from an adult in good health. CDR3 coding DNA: TGTGCCAGCAGCGCAGCGACAGCCAATCAGCCCCAGCATTTT. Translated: CASSAATANQPQHF.